Listed here is a single T cell receptor beta chain. Original handling: By means of reference gene primer amplification, nucleated cell counts were estimated. Generated by immunoSEQ multiplex PCR, the TCRdb table keeps only in-frame clones and is missing some. V and J calls and clone size come straight from that table; D and trimming were deduced from the DNA. This sample has 68,000 or so clones, with 70% to 80% found just once. This CDR3 has 12 residues. Germline loops: CDR1 MDHEN, CDR2 SYDVKM. V gave up 6 bases and J gave up 6 bases, with 8 bases separating them. This entry is derived from a study of blood T cell repertoires in COVID-19. About the research overall: The study drew acute and convalescent COVID-19 samples from the United States, Italy and Spain. From T cells, B-cell-depleted T cells, or PBMCs came the material, which was cDNA or gDNA.

The rearrangement uses TRBV28 and TRBJ2-2; tentatively, D is TRBD1 (5 bases). Material: peripheral blood. This receptor was taken from a human donor in a cohort sampled during active COVID-19. The CDR3 sequence: CASSRQPGELFF. CDR3 nucleotides: TGTGCCAGCAGCCGACAGCCCGGGGAGCTGTTTTTT.